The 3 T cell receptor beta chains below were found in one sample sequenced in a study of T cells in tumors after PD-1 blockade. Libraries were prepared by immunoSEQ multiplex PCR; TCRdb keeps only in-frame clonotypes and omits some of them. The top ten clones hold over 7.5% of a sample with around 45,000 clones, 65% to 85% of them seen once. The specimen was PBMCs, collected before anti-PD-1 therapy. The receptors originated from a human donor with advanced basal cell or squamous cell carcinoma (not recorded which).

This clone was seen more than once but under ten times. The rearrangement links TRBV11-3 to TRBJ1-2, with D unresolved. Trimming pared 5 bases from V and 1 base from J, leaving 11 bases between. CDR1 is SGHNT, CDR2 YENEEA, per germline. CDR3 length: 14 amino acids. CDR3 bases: TGTGCCAGCAGCCCCGACCGGGGTAACTATGGCTACACCTTC. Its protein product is CASSPDRGNYGYTF.

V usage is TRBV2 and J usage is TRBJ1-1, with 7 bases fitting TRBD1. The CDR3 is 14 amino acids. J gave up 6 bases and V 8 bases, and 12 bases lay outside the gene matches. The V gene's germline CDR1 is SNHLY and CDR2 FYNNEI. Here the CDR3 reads CASLDRDEFAEAFF. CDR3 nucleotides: TGTGCCAGCCTAGACAGGGATGAGTTCGCTGAAGCTTTCTTT.

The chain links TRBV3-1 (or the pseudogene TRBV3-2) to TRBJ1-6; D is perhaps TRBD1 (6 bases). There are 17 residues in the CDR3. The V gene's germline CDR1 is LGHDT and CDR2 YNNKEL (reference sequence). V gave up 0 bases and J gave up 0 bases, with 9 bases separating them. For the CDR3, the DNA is TGTGCCAGCAGCCAAGATACGACAGGCTCCTATAATTCACCCCTCCACTTT. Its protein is CASSQDTTGSYNSPLHF.